These 6 T cell receptor beta chains originate from one sample sequenced in a study of siplizumab effects on memory and regulatory T cells. Clones were read by immunoSEQ multiplex PCR, and TCRdb kept only the in-frame ones, dropping some. The data contain some 100,000 clones, 80% to 95% of them singletons. The sample taken for sequencing was non-Treg CD4+ T cells sorted from blood. The receptor source for this set is a human donor in good health.

The rearrangement uses TRBV28 and TRBJ2-1, with TRBD1 identical over 7 bases. The V and J ends lost 6 bases and 2 bases, in that order; junction bases with no gene match: 7. Germline V gene data show CDR1 as MDHEN and CDR2 as SYDVKM. This CDR3 region has 15 residues. The CDR3 reads CASRPSTGTYNEQFF. DNA for the CDR3: TGTGCCAGCAGACCTTCGACAGGGACCTACAATGAGCAGTTCTTC.

V gene TRBV18 combines with J gene TRBJ1-4; 9 positions agree with TRBD1. The V and J ends lost 5 bases and 1 base, in that order; junction bases with no gene match: 2. The CDR3 has 15 residues. Germline V lookup: CDR1 KGHSH, CDR2 LQKENI. The CDR3 here is CASSSGQGTNEKLFF. The CDR3 DNA sequence: TGTGCCAGCTCATCGGGACAGGGAACTAATGAAAAACTGTTTTTT. Full variable domain (missing parts from reference TRBV18 and TRBJ1-4): NAGVMQNPRHLVRRRGQEARLRCSPMKGHSHVYWYRQLPEEGLKFMVYLQKENIIDESGMPKERFSAEFPKEGPSILRIQQVVRGDSAAYFCASSSGQGTNEKLFFGSGTQLSVL.

The CDR3 DNA reads as TGTGCCAGCAGTCCACCTCTTGGCAGTGGGAGGACCTATAATTCACCCCTCCACTTT. Protein: CASSPPLGSGRTYNSPLHF. This chain links TRBV27 with TRBJ1-6; the D is unclear. Germline V gives CDR1 MNHEY, CDR2 SMNVEV (reference sequence). The germline V and J ends were trimmed by 5 bases and 2 bases, with 22 bases remaining between them. There are 19 residues in the CDR3.

In the case of this clone: The limits of the CDR3 on the DNA are not certain, so only TCRdb's listed CDR3 is given. The chain couples TRBV6-6 to TRBJ1-2. In germline, CDR1 is MNHNY, CDR2 SVGAGI (reference sequence). The CDR3 length equals 13 residues, ends included. This CDR3 is CASSSSGGSSYTF.

The chain combines TRBV7-2 with TRBJ1-1; D is possibly TRBD1 (6 bases). Trimming took off 2 bases at V and 4 bases at J, with 11 bases between the two ends. The CDR3 length is 14 residues. Germline values: CDR1 SGHTA, CDR2 FQGNSA. The chain's CDR3 is CASSLNREGTEAFF. The CDR3 nucleotides read TGTGCCAGCAGCTTAAACAGGGAAGGCACTGAAGCTTTCTTT.

The chain links TRBV15 to TRBJ1-2, with D hard to call. The V and J ends lost 0 bases and 4 bases respectively, with 12 bases between them. The length of the CDR3 is 15 residues. CDR1 is LNHNV, CDR2 YYDKDF, per germline (reference sequence). CDR3 sequence reads: CATSRDKGSSYGYTF. The CDR3 coding sequence is TGTGCCACCAGCAGAGATAAGGGTTCTAGCTATGGCTACACCTTC.